This T cell receptor (beta chain) was documented in a study of radiotherapy plus CTLA-4 blockade in lung cancer. Study context: Of all patients, around 19% responded objectively and 25% to 35% showed disease control.

Patients had chemo-refractory metastatic non-small-cell lung cancer and received focal radiation plus CTLA-4 blockade that used ipilimumab. The study's findings and limits: Following radiotherapy plus ipilimumab, tumor-derived TCR clones expanded in the blood. Response was reportedly best predicted by early blood T cell clone dynamics, with interferon-beta.

Unmatched junction bases numbered 8, after V lost 3 bases and J lost 2 bases. CDR1 SGHVS and CDR2 FQNEAQ come from the germline V gene. The CDR3 has 16 residues. As for this clone: What it binds is not known.

Repertoires were generated with immunoSEQ multiplex PCR, while TCRdb's copy carries only in-frame clones and drops some. The sample has 130,000 or so clones; over 80% are singletons. The starting material was peripheral blood, obtained from a patient treated with radiotherapy plus ipilimumab. The V call is TRBV7-8, the J call TRBJ1-2; 8 nucleotides agree with TRBD1. The sequence was obtained from a human donor with non-small cell lung cancer that progressed on radiotherapy plus ipilimumab. In DNA form, the CDR3 reads TGTGCCAGCAGCTTTCTTCCGGGACAGGTCAACTATGGCTACACCTTC. This translates into CASSFLPGQVNYGYTF.